This passage covers 14 T cell receptor beta chains from one sample sequenced in a study of T cells expressing NK-cell markers. TCRdb reprocessed the 5' RACE reads; each CDR3 protein has one entry and no DNA is given. The specimen's table records over 150,000 distinct CDR3 sequences. The specimen sequenced was blood T cells: a sorted CD56 or NKG2C T cell subset, CD4+ or CD8+ T cells, or bulk PBMC T cells (not recorded which). Receptors were obtained from a woman aged 45-65 years in good health.

The rearrangement joins TRBV20-1 to TRBJ1-3. From germline, CDR1 is DFQATT and CDR2 SNEGSKA (reference sequence). The CDR3 consists of 13 residues. CDR3 sequence: CSARALGGNTIYF.

The rearrangement joins TRBV4-1 to TRBJ2-1; TCRdb designates TRBD2, a call that cannot be tested without DNA. In germline, CDR1 is MGHRA, CDR2 YSYEKL. The CDR3 is made up of 16 amino acids. The CDR3 reads CASSPSSGTILIEQFF.

This chain joins TRBV7-6 and TRBJ2-1. This CDR3 has 15 residues. Germline CDR1 reads SGHVS; CDR2 reads FNYEAQ. Here the CDR3 reads CASSPAFGGYNEQFF. The complete variable domain, with remaining parts taken from reference TRBV7-6 and TRBJ2-1, reads GAGVSQSPRYKVTKRGQDVALRCDPISGHVSLYWYRQALGQGPEFLTYFNYEAQQDKSGLPNDRFSAERPEGSISTLTIQRTEQRDSAMYRCASSPAFGGYNEQFFGPGTRLTVL.

The chain uses TRBV12-3 or TRBV12-4 and TRBJ2-1; TCRdb's D gene call, TRBD1, goes unchecked for lack of DNA. There are 14 residues in the CDR3. CDR3 loop: CASSIRDPPSEQFF.

CDR3 region: CASSFWLEQVTLGGFEQFF. V gene TRBV12-3 or TRBV12-4 combines with J gene TRBJ2-1; TCRdb's assignment of TRBD1 cannot be checked, as there is no DNA. The CDR3 is 19 amino acids.

The V gene is TRBV5-1, the J gene TRBJ2-7; TCRdb indicates TRBD1, and absent DNA this call remains unverified. The CDR3 covers 14 residues. Germline V lookup: CDR1 SGHRS, CDR2 YFSETQ. This CDR3 is CASSYDRGKYEQYF. The entire variable domain, with the rest obtained from reference TRBV5-1 and TRBJ2-7, is as follows: KAGVTQTPRYLIKTRGQQVTLSCSPISGHRSVSWYQQTPGQGLQFLFEYFSETQRNKGNFPGRFSGRQFSNSRSEMNVSTLELGDSALYLCASSYDRGKYEQYFGPGTRLTVT.

V usage is TRBV12-3 or TRBV12-4 and J usage is TRBJ2-2; the TRBD1 assignment by TCRdb is unverifiable without DNA. CDR3 length equals 13 residues. CDR3 sequence: CASSRGLGGELFF.

The chain employs TRBV29-1 and TRBJ2-7; TCRdb's assignment of TRBD1 cannot be checked, as there is no DNA. Germline CDR1 reads SQVTM; CDR2 reads ANQGSEA. The CDR3 spans 13 residues. The CDR3 loop reads CSAYSGTGYEQYF.

The genes are TRBV12-3 or TRBV12-4 and TRBJ2-2; the TCRdb call, TRBD2, lacks DNA for checking. This CDR3 comprises 16 residues. CDR3 in amino acids: CASSPGAWEGPGELFF.

The chain employs TRBV14 and TRBJ2-7; TCRdb's assignment of TRBD1 cannot be checked, as there is no DNA. Germline values: CDR1 SGHDN, CDR2 FVKESK. The CDR3 spans 16 residues. The CDR3 sequence is CASSQEGGLYHYEQYF.

The chain employs TRBV4-1 and TRBJ1-4. Germline values: CDR1 MGHRA, CDR2 YSYEKL. The CDR3 is made up of 14 amino acids. The CDR3 protein is CASSQDLGDEKLFF.

The genes are TRBV4-1 and TRBJ1-1; TCRdb returns TRBD1, unconfirmable since there is no DNA. Germline assignment: CDR1 MGHRA and CDR2 YSYEKL. CDR3 size: 14 residues. CDR3: CASSHLGGFNEAFF.

The V gene is TRBV12-5, the J gene TRBJ2-1; the TRBD1 assignment by TCRdb is unverifiable without DNA. The CDR3 spans 15 residues. Germline V gene sequence: CDR1 LGHNT, CDR2 FRNRAP. The CDR3 reads CASGLRTGGGNEQFF.

The chain carries TRBV27 and TRBJ2-3; TCRdb returns TRBD2, unconfirmable since there is no DNA. Per the germline V gene, CDR1 is MNHEY and CDR2 is SMNVEV (reference sequence). The CDR3 runs to 14 residues. CDR3: CASNQEGWPDTQYF.